A selection of T cell receptor beta chains follows, all from one sample in a study of blood T cell repertoires in COVID-19. Clones were sequenced by immunoSEQ multiplex PCR, and TCRdb holds only the in-frame ones, with some missing. Of hundreds of thousands of clones listed, 85% are singletons. The sample consisted of peripheral blood. The receptors derive from a woman between 18 and 29 years old with acute or convalescent COVID-19. Each CDR3 is given with its conserved first and last residue. D genes are given only for firm matches. Clone size appears in some rows only: once, few, many, or a class for an expanded clone.

TRBV4-1	TRBD1	NA	TRBJ1-1	CATQRATGADTEAFF	TGCGCCACCCAACGAGCGACAGGGGCGGACACTGAAGCTTTCTTT
TRBV21-1	NA	NA	TRBJ1-6	CASSRTTGCYQNSPLHF	TGTGCCAGCAGCCGAACTACTGGATGCTACCAAAATTCACCCCTCCACTTT
TRBV15	TRBD1	NA	TRBJ1-4	CATGQGFTNEKLFF	TGTGCCACCGGACAGGGCTTCACTAATGAAAAACTGTTTTTT
TRBV2	NA	NA	TRBJ1-6	CASKRETASPLHF	TGTGCCAGCAAGCGGGAGACTGCCTCACCCCTCCACTTT
TRBV4-2	NA	many	TRBJ1-6	CASSQDQDSDSPLHF	TGTGCCAGCAGCCAAGATCAGGACAGTGATTCACCCCTCCACTTT
TRBV7-3	TRBD1	few	TRBJ2-1	CASSSKTGQGGDEQFF	TGTGCCAGCAGCTCTAAGACGGGACAGGGGGGCGATGAGCAGTTCTTC
TRBV9	NA	once	TRBJ1-6	CASSVTIANSPLHF	TGTGCCAGCAGCGTGACCATAGCCAATTCACCCCTCCACTTT
TRBV19	TRBD1	NA	TRBJ1-2	CASSISAGGRYGYTF	TGTGCCAGTAGTATTTCGGCAGGGGGTAGGTATGGCTACACCTTC
TRBV27	TRBD2	NA	TRBJ2-7	CASRLAGGYEQYF	TGTGCCTCAAGACTAGCGGGGGGCTACGAGCAGTACTTC
TRBV5-1	NA	NA	TRBJ1-1	CASSLAGRNTEAFF	TGCGCCAGCAGCTTGGCCGGGAGGAACACTGAAGCTTTCTTT
TRBV7-8	TRBD1	NA	TRBJ1-5	CASSLGANRGGNQPQHF	TGTGCCAGCAGCCTAGGGGCCAACAGGGGAGGCAATCAGCCCCAGCATTTT
TRBV28	NA	once	TRBJ2-6	CASSLPGSSSGANVLTF	TGTGCCAGCAGTTTACCCGGGAGCTCCTCTGGGGCCAACGTCCTGACTTTC
TRBV3-1/TRBV3-2	TRBD2	NA	TRBJ2-3	CASSQGGSLADTQYF	TGTGCCAGCAGCCAGGGCGGGAGCCTGGCAGATACGCAGTATTTT
TRBV3-1/TRBV3-2	NA	once	TRBJ2-1	CASTHGGMGYNEQFF	TGTGCCAGCACCCACGGCGGGATGGGCTACAATGAGCAGTTCTTC
TRBV28	NA	few	TRBJ2-7	CASSSDSYEQYF	TGTGCCAGCAGTTCGGACAGCTACGAGCAGTACTTC
TRBV7-2	NA	NA	TRBJ1-5	CASSRTRDQPQHF	TGTGCCAGCAGCCGGACAAGGGATCAGCCCCAGCATTTT
TRBV13	TRBD1	NA	TRBJ2-3	CASSPAKGAEDTQYF	TGTGCCAGCAGCCCTGCGAAGGGGGCCGAGGATACGCAGTATTTT
TRBV6-5	TRBD2	NA	TRBJ2-1	CASTGLAGVEQFF	TGTGCCAGCACAGGCCTAGCGGGGGTTGAGCAGTTCTTC
TRBV9	NA	NA	TRBJ1-2	CASSATGSDGYTF	TGTGCCAGCAGCGCAACAGGGTCGGATGGCTACACCTTC
TRBV14	TRBD2	NA	TRBJ2-3	CASSQEGTSGGAYTDTQYF	TGTGCCAGCAGCCAAGAGGGCACTAGCGGGGGGGCCTACACAGATACGCAGTATTTT
TRBV18	TRBD1	NA	TRBJ1-2	CASSPGQGGYGYTF	TGTGCCAGCTCACCAGGACAGGGCGGCTATGGCTACACCTTC
TRBV5-1	TRBD2	NA	TRBJ2-3	CASRSGLAGLRTDTQYF	TGCGCCAGCAGATCGGGACTAGCGGGGCTCCGCACAGATACGCAGTATTTT
TRBV30	TRBD1	NA	TRBJ2-7	CAWSAGTGDSYEQYF	TGTGCCTGGAGTGCCGGGACAGGGGACTCCTACGAGCAGTACTTC
TRBV5-1	TRBD1	NA	TRBJ1-4	CASSTGTDEKLFF	TGCGCCAGCAGCACTGGGACAGACGAAAAACTGTTTTTT